This T cell receptor (beta chain) stems from a study of beta chain features in type 1 diabetes. Study results and limitations: Lower insertion and higher deletion counts appeared at VDJ junctions in type 1 diabetes patients. Naive, central memory and Treg TCRB repertoires seemed to resemble each other more closely in patients than they did in healthy donors. Researchers report that Type 1 diabetes patients had moderately but significantly shorter TCRB CDR3s across all four CD4+ subsets.

On this clone itself: What it recognizes is unknown.

Sorting based on CD45RO/CCR7/CD25/CD127/CD95/CD27 separated CD4+ naive, central memory, regulatory and stem cell-like memory cells. Sorted cells reached over 95% purity in every population. All of the isolated RNA was reverse transcribed, so expressed TCRB transcripts were sequenced. The repertoire was sequenced with immunoSEQ multiplex PCR; TCRdb's copy has only in-frame clones and lacks some. The data hold 400,000 or so clones, with 10% to 15% observed a single time. The CDR3 has 13 residues. CDR1 GTSNPN and CDR2 SVGIG come from the germline V gene (reference sequence). V trimming: 2 bases; J trimming: 3 bases; junction bases outside the gene matches: 3.

The sample consisted of naive CD4+ T cells from blood. This receptor was obtained from a woman aged 18-29 years with type 1 diabetes. V and J are TRBV30 and TRBJ1-1; TRBD1 aligns across 7 bases. The CDR3 region is CAWSIQGDTEAFF. As DNA, the CDR3 is TGTGCCTGGAGTATTCAGGGGGACACTGAAGCTTTCTTT.